The clone carrying this TCR beta chain has ten or more counts. Its antigen is as yet unknown. The CDR3 totals 16 residues. V gave up 1 base and J gave up 6 bases; unmatched junction bases: 5. CDR1 is MGHDK and CDR2 is SYGVNS in the germline V gene. This sample was included in a study of human T cells and chemical hapten exposure. Study-wide results and limits: Unchanged with DPC sensitization were TCRs above 1 in 1000 frequency.

Specified time point: healthy volunteer bleed at 6 weeks. Researchers extracted total RNA from unfractionated whole blood. Unique molecular identifiers were attached to individual cDNA molecules during library preparation. A single record per CDR3 protein comes from TCRdb applying MiXCR to the RACE reads. The table has about 34,000 distinct CDR3 sequences, roughly 5% seen once; the top ten hold roughly 13%. The sample taken for sequencing was whole blood. V and J are TRBV25-1 and TRBJ2-2, with 10 bases identical to TRBD2. The sequence was collected from a human donor in good health. Some clones in this sample may be carry-over from other donors' samples. As DNA, the CDR3 is TGTGCCAGCAGTGAATCTTCAAGCGGGAGGGCCGGGGAGCTGTTTTTT. Protein product: CASSESSSGRAGELFF.